A single sample is the source of the 26 T cell receptor beta chains below, sequenced in a study of T cell changes during pregnancy in multiple sclerosis. Some clones are missing from TCRdb's copy, which holds only in-frame ones; the method was immunoSEQ multiplex PCR. The data hold 50,000 to 75,000 clones, with 91% observed a single time. Specimen: peripheral blood, collected after pregnancy. The receptors come from a female donor in good health, enrolled as a control in a pregnancy study.

The genes are TRBV5-1 and TRBJ1-4; D call uncertain. CDR3 length: 13 amino acids. Looked up from germline, CDR1 is SGHRS and CDR2 is YFSETQ. Trimming shortened V by 0 bases and J by 8 bases, and 8 bases separated the two germline ends. The CDR3 coding sequence is TGCGCCAGCAGCTTGGCCATAGAGGAAAAACTGTTTTTT. It encodes CASSLAIEEKLFF.

The V gene is TRBV4-2, the J gene TRBJ2-6; 12 positions match TRBD2. V shed 0 bases, J shed 0 bases, and the junction held 3 bases outside the gene matches. Per the germline V gene, CDR1 is LGHNA and CDR2 is YNFKEQ. CDR3 size: 19 residues. The CDR3 loop is CASSQETSGGLSGANVLTF. The CDR3, as DNA: TGTGCCAGCAGCCAAGAGACTAGCGGGGGTCTCTCTGGGGCCAACGTCCTGACTTTC.

The rearrangement joins TRBV5-4 to TRBJ1-1; TRBD1 aligns across 9 bases. CDR3 length equals 15 residues. V shed 5 bases, J shed 7 bases, and the junction held 12 bases outside the gene matches. Per germline, CDR1 SGHNT and CDR2 YYREEE (reference sequence). The CDR3 DNA is TGTGCCAGCAGTTCCTTCCGGGACAGGGCTGGTGAAGCTTTCTTT. Its protein is CASSSFRDRAGEAFF.

The rearrangement links TRBV29-1 to TRBJ2-1; the match to TRBD2 covers 8 bases. CDR3 length: 13 residues. The germline CDR1 and CDR2 sequences are SQVTM and ANQGSEA. V gave up 6 bases and J gave up 3 bases; unmatched junction bases: 4. The CDR3 nucleotides read TGCAGCGTAAGCGGGGGCGACTACAATGAGCAGTTCTTC. It encodes CSVSGGDYNEQFF.

This chain uses TRBV7-2 with TRBJ2-7, with TRBD1 matching over 7 bases. Trimming at V came to 4 bases and at J to 2 bases, leaving 5 bases not matched to a gene. This CDR3 region has 14 residues. Per germline, CDR1 SGHTA and CDR2 FQGNSA. The CDR3 here is CASSSGTAPYEQYF. The CDR3 DNA is TGTGCCAGCAGCTCCGGGACAGCCCCCTACGAGCAGTACTTC.

This sequence joins TRBV9 and TRBJ2-7, with 7 bases fitting TRBD2. The germline gives CDR1 SGDLS, CDR2 YYNGEE. The trim removed 0 bases at V and 7 bases at J, leaving 7 bases unmatched. This CDR3 comprises 14 residues. CDR3 loop: CASSVDGDYGEQYF. The CDR3 nucleotides read TGTGCCAGCAGCGTAGATGGGGACTATGGAGAGCAGTACTTC.

CDR3 in amino acids: CASGPGLSTNEKLFF. CDR3 DNA: TGTGCTAGTGGCCCGGGACTGTCAACTAATGAAAAACTGTTTTTT. The chain carries TRBV12-5 and TRBJ1-4; D possibly corresponds to TRBD1 (5 bases). Germline V gene sequence: CDR1 LGHNT, CDR2 FRNRAP. Trimming pared 6 bases from V and 0 bases from J, leaving 11 bases between. This CDR3 contains 15 residues.

J is TRBJ1-2 and V is TRBV5-1; TRBD1 might be the D (5 bases). V was clipped by 0 bases and J by 7 bases, with 13 bases between them. CDR3 length: 14 residues. Germline V gene sequence: CDR1 SGHRS, CDR2 YFSETQ. Written as DNA, the CDR3 is TGCGCCAGCAGCTTGGATATAGCGGGGGGTGGCTACACCTTC. It encodes CASSLDIAGGGYTF.

This chain connects TRBV6-5 to TRBJ2-3; weak D call: TRBD1 (6 bases). The CDR3 extends over 15 amino acids. Trimming shortened V by 2 bases and J by 1 base, and 10 bases separated the two germline ends. Germline V lookup: CDR1 MNHEY, CDR2 SVGAGI. The CDR3 coding sequence is TGTGCCAGCAGTTACCGGGACACCCGCACAGATACGCAGTATTTT. This codes for CASSYRDTRTDTQYF.

This rearrangement joins TRBV30 to TRBJ1-1, with 9 positions matching TRBD1. Germline values: CDR1 GTSNPN, CDR2 SVGIG (reference sequence). J gave up 2 bases and V 5 bases, and 6 bases lay outside the gene matches. CDR3 length: 14 amino acids. CDR3 in DNA: TGTGCCTGGGGGGGGACAGGGACTAACACTGAAGCTTTCTTT. It is translated as CAWGGTGTNTEAFF. Complete variable domain (other parts from reference TRBV30 and TRBJ1-1): SQTIHQWPATLVQPVGSPLSLECTVEGTSNPNLYWYRQAAGRGLQLLFYSVGIGQISSEVPQNLSASRPQDRQFILSSKKLLLSDSGFYLCAWGGTGTNTEAFFGQGTRLTVV.

CDR3 amino acids: CASSTHIKAGSDTQYF. In nucleotides, the CDR3 is TGTGCCAGCAGTACACACATTAAAGCGGGGTCAGATACGCAGTATTTT. The chain is built from TRBV7-2 and TRBJ2-3; TRBD2 matches 7 bases. CDR3 length: 16 residues. The J segment lost 4 bases and the V segment lost 6 bases, leaving 13 bases of the junction unmatched. Germline V gene data show CDR1 as SGHTA and CDR2 as FQGNSA. Supplemented by reference TRBV7-2 and TRBJ2-3, the full variable domain reads GAGVSQSPSNKVTEKGKDVELRCDPISGHTALYWYRQSLGQGLEFLIYFQGNSAPDKSGLPSDRFSAERTGGSVSTLTIQRTQQEDSAVYLCASSTHIKAGSDTQYFGPGTRLTVL.

The genes are TRBV7-2 and TRBJ1-6; the match to TRBD1 covers 10 bases. J lost 9 bases, V lost 1 base, and 6 bases had no gene match. Germline assignment: CDR1 SGHTA and CDR2 FQGNSA. This CDR3 has 16 amino acids. The CDR3: CASSLGGTGVFSPLHF. Here the CDR3 DNA reads TGTGCCAGCAGCTTAGGGGGGACAGGGGTATTTTCACCCCTCCACTTT.

The genes are TRBV6-6 and TRBJ2-3, with TRBD2 matching over 10 bases. The CDR3 loop spans 15 amino acids. V lost 7 bases to trimming and J lost 4 bases; unmatched junction nucleotides: 8. Germline assignment: CDR1 MNHNY and CDR2 SVGAGI (reference sequence). Here the CDR3 reads CASNDLAGVADTQYF. As DNA, the CDR3 is TGTGCCAGCAACGACCTAGCGGGGGTAGCAGATACGCAGTATTTT.

The rearrangement links TRBV4-3 to TRBJ1-2; D not resolved. The CDR3 has 13 amino acids. V lost 0 bases to trimming and J lost 5 bases, with 7 bases between them. Germline lookup yields CDR1 LGHNA and CDR2 YSLEER. CDR3 nucleotide sequence: TGCGCCAGCAGCCAAGACGGACTGTATGGCTACACCTTC. Its protein product is CASSQDGLYGYTF.

The chain joins TRBV2 to TRBJ2-7; D gene uncertain. Per germline, CDR1 SNHLY and CDR2 FYNNEI. Trimming removed 11 bases from V and 0 bases from J, with 11 bases in between. CDR3 length: 12 residues. The CDR3 DNA is TGTGCCTCCCGGGTGAGCTCCTACGAGCAGTACTTC. As protein: CASRVSSYEQYF.

The rearrangement uses TRBV7-9 and TRBJ1-2; TRBD1 agrees at 12 bases. Germline lookup yields CDR1 SEHNR and CDR2 FQNEAQ (reference sequence). With V trimmed by 4 bases and J by 6 bases, 3 bases remained unmatched. The CDR3 has 14 amino acids. CDR3 region: CASSSGQGANGYTF. The CDR3 DNA follows: TGTGCCAGCAGCTCGGGACAGGGGGCTAATGGCTACACCTTC.

This sequence joins TRBV30 and TRBJ1-6; TRBD1 might be the D (6 bases). Germline CDR1 GTSNPN, CDR2 SVGIG (reference sequence). Trimming removed 0 bases from V and 6 bases from J, with 9 bases in between. The CDR3 consists of 14 residues. The CDR3 DNA sequence: TGTGCCTGGAGTGTGGGCAGGGGTAATTCACCCCTCCACTTT. Its protein is CAWSVGRGNSPLHF.

The chain uses TRBV5-1 and TRBJ1-4; no reliable D call. V was shortened by 4 bases and J by 7 bases, with 17 bases between the two germline ends. The CDR3 totals 15 residues. Germline-derived CDR1 and CDR2 are SGHRS and YFSETQ. CDR3: CASSQSNLEGEKLFF. The CDR3 DNA reads as TGCGCCAGCAGCCAATCAAACCTGGAGGGTGAAAAACTGTTTTTT. The full variable domain, rest sourced from reference TRBV5-1 and TRBJ1-4, is KAGVTQTPRYLIKTRGQQVTLSCSPISGHRSVSWYQQTPGQGLQFLFEYFSETQRNKGNFPGRFSGRQFSNSRSEMNVSTLELGDSALYLCASSQSNLEGEKLFFGSGTQLSVL.

The chain carries TRBV14 and TRBJ1-2; TRBD1 agrees at 7 bases. V was pared by 0 bases and J by 6 bases, with 16 bases of the junction left unmatched. This CDR3 is built from 18 residues. Germline CDR1 reads SGHDN; CDR2 reads FVKESK. The CDR3 DNA follows: TGTGCCAGCAGCCAAGATCTTTATGGGACCCCCCAGGGGGATGGCTACACCTTC. Amino acid sequence: CASSQDLYGTPQGDGYTF.

J is TRBJ2-1 and V is TRBV7-2, with TRBD2 matching 8 bases. The CDR3 spans 15 residues. Trimming cost V 0 bases and J 7 bases; bases outside gene matches: 5. Germline V gives CDR1 SGHTA, CDR2 FQGNSA. CDR3 sequence reads: CASSLASGGWNEQFF. The CDR3 bases are TGTGCCAGCAGCTTAGCGAGCGGGGGATGGAATGAGCAGTTCTTC.

This clone was picked up one time. This sequence joins TRBV10-3 and TRBJ1-2; 7 nucleotides align to TRBD1. The CDR3 runs to 14 residues. V lost 4 bases to trimming and J lost 4 bases; unmatched junction nucleotides: 6. From germline, CDR1 is ENHRY and CDR2 SYGVKD. The CDR3 here is CAISGQGDSYGYTF. CDR3 in DNA: TGTGCCATCAGTGGACAGGGAGATAGCTATGGCTACACCTTC.

Only a few counts were recorded for this clone. The rearrangement links TRBV7-3 to TRBJ2-1; a possible D gene is TRBD1 (6 bases). Germline V gene data show CDR1 as SGHTA and CDR2 as FQGTGA. Trimming shortened V by 5 bases and J by 4 bases, and 15 bases separated the two germline ends. CDR3 length: 15 amino acids. CDR3 sequence (DNA): TGTGCCAGCAGCCCCCAACAGGGTAATTACAATGAGCAGTTCTTC. It yields the protein CASSPQQGNYNEQFF.

The chain joins TRBV14 to TRBJ1-3, with D possibly being TRBD1 (6 bases). The length of the CDR3 is 16 residues. Germline V CDR1 and CDR2: SGHDN, FVKESK. Trimming pared 6 bases from V and 0 bases from J, leaving 15 bases between. In DNA form, the CDR3 reads TGTGCCAGCAGTAAAGTAACAGGGAGCTCTGGAAACACCATATATTTT. It codes for CASSKVTGSSGNTIYF.

CDR3 sequence (DNA): TGTGCCTGGAGAAAAGGGACAGGCAAAAACAATGAGCAGTTCTTC. Translating it yields CAWRKGTGKNNEQFF. This chain links TRBV30 with TRBJ2-1; 8 nucleotides align to TRBD1. CDR3 length equals 15 residues. CDR1 is GTSNPN and CDR2 is SVGIG in the germline V gene (reference sequence). The V and J ends lost 3 bases and 5 bases, in that order; junction bases with no gene match: 9.

The V gene is TRBV5-4, the J gene TRBJ2-3; the match to TRBD2 covers 11 bases. This CDR3 spans 17 amino acids. Germline V gene lookup returns CDR1 SGHNT and CDR2 YYREEE (reference sequence). V was pared by 3 bases and J by 1 base, with 7 bases of the junction left unmatched. CDR3 loop: CASSWGSSGGRTDTQYF. The CDR3 DNA sequence: TGTGCCAGCAGCTGGGGATCTAGCGGGGGGCGCACAGATACGCAGTATTTT.

The V call is TRBV19, the J call TRBJ1-5, with D possibly being TRBD1 (5 bases). Trimming stripped 8 bases from V and 3 bases from J, with 20 bases between. The CDR3 is 16 amino acids. CDR1 and CDR2 (germline): LNHDA, SQIVND (reference sequence). The CDR3 DNA follows: TGTGCCAGTCACGGGGGGTCACCCAAGGCCAATCAGCCCCAGCATTTT. Translating gives CASHGGSPKANQPQHF.